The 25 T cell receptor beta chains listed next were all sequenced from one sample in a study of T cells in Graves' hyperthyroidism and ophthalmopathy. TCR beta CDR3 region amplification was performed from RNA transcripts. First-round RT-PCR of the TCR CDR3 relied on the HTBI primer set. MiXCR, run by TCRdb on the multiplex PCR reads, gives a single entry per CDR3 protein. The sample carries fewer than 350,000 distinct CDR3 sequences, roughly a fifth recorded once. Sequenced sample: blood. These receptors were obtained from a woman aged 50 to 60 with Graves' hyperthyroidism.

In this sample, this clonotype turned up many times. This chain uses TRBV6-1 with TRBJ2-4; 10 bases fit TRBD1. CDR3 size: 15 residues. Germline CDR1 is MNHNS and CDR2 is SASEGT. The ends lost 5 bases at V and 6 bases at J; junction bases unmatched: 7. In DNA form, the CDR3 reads TGTGCCAGCAGTCTGACAGGGGGCGCGATAAACATTCAGTACTTC. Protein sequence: CASSLTGGAINIQYF.

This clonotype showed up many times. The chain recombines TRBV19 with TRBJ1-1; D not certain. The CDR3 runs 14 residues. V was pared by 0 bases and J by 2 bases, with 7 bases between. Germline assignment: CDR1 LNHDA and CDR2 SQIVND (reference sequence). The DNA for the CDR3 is TGTGCCAGTAGTATAGAAGGGCTTAACACTGAAGCTTTCTTT. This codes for CASSIEGLNTEAFF.

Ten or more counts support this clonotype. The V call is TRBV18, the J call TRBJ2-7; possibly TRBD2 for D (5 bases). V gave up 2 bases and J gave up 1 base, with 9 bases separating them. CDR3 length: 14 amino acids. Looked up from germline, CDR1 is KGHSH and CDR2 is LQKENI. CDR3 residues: CASSPGLASYEQYF. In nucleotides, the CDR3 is TGTGCCAGCTCACCAGGGCTAGCATCCTACGAGCAGTACTTC.

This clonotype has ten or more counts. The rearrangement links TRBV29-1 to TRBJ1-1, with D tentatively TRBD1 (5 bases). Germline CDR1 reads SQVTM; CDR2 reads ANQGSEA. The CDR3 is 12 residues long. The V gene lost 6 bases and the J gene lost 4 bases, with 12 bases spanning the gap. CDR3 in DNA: TGCAGCGTCCGGGGGACGGGCACTGAAGCTTTCTTT. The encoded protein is CSVRGTGTEAFF. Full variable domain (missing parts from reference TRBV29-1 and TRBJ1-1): SAVISQKPSRDICQRGTSLTIQCQVDSQVTMMFWYRQQPGQSLTLIATANQGSEATYESGFVIDKFPISRPNLTFSTLTVSNMSPEDSSIYLCSVRGTGTEAFFGQGTRLTVV.

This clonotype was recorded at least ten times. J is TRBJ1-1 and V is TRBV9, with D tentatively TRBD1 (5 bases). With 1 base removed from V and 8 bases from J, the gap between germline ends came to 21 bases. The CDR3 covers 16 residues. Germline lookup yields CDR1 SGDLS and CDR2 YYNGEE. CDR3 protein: CASSVISGALAGEAFF. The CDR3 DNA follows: TGTGCCAGCAGCGTAATATCCGGGGCATTGGCAGGGGAAGCTTTCTTT.

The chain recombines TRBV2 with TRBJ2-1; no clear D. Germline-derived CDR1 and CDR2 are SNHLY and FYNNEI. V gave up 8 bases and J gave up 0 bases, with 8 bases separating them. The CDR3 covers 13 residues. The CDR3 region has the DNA TGTGCCAGCCGCGAGGTCTCCTACAATGAGCAGTTCTTC. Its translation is CASREVSYNEQFF.

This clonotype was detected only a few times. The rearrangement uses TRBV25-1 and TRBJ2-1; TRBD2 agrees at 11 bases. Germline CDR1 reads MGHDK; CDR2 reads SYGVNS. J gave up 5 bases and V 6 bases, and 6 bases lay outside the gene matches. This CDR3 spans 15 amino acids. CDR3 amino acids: CASRVAGGPHNEQFF. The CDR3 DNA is TGTGCCAGCAGGGTAGCGGGAGGGCCCCACAATGAGCAGTTCTTC.

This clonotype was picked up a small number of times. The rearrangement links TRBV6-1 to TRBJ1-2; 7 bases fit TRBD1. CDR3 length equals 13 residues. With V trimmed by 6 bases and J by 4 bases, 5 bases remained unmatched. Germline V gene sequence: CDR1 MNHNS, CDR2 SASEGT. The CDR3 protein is CASREQGSYGYTF. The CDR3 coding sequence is TGTGCCAGCAGAGAACAGGGGTCCTATGGCTACACCTTC.

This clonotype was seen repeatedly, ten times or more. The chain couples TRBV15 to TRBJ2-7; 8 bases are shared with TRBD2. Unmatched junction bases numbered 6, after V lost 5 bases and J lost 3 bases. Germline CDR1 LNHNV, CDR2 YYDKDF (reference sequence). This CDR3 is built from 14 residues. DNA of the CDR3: TGTGCCACCAGCTCGGGACTAGGCGGCTACGAGCAGTACTTC. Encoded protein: CATSSGLGGYEQYF. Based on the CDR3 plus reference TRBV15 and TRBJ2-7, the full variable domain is DAMVIQNPRYQVTQFGKPVTLSCSQTLNHNVMYWYQQKSSQAPKLLFHYYDKDFNNEADTPDNFQSRRPNTSFCFLDIRSPGLGDTAMYLCATSSGLGGYEQYFGPGTRLTVT.

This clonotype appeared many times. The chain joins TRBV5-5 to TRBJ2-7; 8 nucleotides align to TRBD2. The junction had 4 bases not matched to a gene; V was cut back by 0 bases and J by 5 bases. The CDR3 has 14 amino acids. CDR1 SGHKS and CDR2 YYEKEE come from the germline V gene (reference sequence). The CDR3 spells CASSLVGTRNEQYF. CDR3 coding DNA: TGTGCCAGCAGCTTGGTTGGGACTAGGAACGAGCAGTACTTC.

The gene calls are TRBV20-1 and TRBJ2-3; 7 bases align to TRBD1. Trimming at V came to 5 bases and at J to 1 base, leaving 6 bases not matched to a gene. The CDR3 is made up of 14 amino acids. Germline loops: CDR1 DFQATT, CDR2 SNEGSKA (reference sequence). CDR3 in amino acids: CSAPTGSRTDTQYF. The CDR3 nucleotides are TGCAGTGCTCCGACAGGGAGTCGCACAGATACGCAGTATTTT.

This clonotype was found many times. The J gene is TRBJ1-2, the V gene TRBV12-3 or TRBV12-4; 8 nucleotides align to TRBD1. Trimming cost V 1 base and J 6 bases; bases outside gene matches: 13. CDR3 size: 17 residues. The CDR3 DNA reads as TGTGCCAGCAGTTTAGTAAAGGGACAGGCACACTTGGATGGCTACACCTTC. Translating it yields CASSLVKGQAHLDGYTF.

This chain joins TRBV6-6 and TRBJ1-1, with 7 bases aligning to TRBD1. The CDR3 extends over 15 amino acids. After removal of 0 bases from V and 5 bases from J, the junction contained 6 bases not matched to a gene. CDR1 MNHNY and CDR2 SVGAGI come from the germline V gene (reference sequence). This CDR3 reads CASSYSRGLVTEAFF. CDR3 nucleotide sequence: TGTGCCAGCAGTTACTCGAGGGGGCTGGTTACTGAAGCTTTCTTT.

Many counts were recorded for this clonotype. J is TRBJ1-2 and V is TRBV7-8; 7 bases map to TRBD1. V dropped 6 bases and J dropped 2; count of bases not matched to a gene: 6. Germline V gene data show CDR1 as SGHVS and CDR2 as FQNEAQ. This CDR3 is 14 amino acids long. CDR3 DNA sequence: TGTGCCAGCAGACGCACAGGGGCCAACTATGGCTACACCTTC. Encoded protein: CASRRTGANYGYTF.

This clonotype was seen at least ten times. This CDR3 reads CASSLALSGTDTQYF. CDR3 DNA sequence: TGCGCCAGCAGCTTGGCCCTGTCAGGCACAGATACGCAGTATTTT. This chain connects TRBV5-1 to TRBJ2-3; D remains unclear. Germline CDR1 SGHRS, CDR2 YFSETQ. This CDR3 has 15 residues. Trimming took 0 bases from V and 1 from J, leaving 9 bases between them.

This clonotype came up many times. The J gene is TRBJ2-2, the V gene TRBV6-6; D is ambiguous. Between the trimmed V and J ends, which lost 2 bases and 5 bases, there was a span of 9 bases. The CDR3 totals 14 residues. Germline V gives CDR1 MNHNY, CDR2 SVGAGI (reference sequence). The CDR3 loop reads CASSYRSGTGELFF. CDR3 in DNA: TGTGCCAGCAGTTACCGTAGTGGGACCGGGGAGCTGTTTTTT.

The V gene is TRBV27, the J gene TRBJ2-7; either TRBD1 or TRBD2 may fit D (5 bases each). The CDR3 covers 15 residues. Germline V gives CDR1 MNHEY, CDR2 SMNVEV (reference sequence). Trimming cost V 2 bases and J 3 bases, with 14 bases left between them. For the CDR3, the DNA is TGTGCCAGCAGTTTAATAGGGACGGCTCACTACGAGCAGTACTTC. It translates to CASSLIGTAHYEQYF.

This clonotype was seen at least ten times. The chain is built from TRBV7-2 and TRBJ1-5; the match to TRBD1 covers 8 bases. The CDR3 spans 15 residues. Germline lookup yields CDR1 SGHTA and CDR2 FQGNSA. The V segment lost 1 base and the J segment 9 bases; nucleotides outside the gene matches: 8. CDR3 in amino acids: CASSLGDRRRAPQHF. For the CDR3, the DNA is TGTGCCAGCAGCTTAGGGGACAGGCGGCGAGCGCCCCAGCATTTT.

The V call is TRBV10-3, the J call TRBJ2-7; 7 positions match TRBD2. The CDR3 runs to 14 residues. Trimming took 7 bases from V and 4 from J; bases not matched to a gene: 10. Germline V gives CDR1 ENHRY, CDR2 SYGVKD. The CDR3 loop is CAITREAPLYEQYF. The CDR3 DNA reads TGTGCCATCACTCGGGAGGCGCCTTTATACGAGCAGTACTTC.

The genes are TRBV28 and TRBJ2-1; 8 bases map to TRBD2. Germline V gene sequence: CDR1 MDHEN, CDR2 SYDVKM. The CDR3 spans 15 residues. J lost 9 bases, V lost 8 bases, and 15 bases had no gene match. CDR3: CASSRGAGEGLEQFF. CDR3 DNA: TGTGCCAGCTCTAGGGGAGCGGGAGAGGGGCTTGAGCAGTTCTTC.

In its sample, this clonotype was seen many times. CDR3 in amino acids: CASSQQGATYGYTF. The CDR3 DNA reads as TGTGCCAGCAGCCAACAGGGGGCGACGTACGGCTACACCTTC. The chain links TRBV7-9 to TRBJ1-2, with 9 nucleotides matching TRBD1. Unmatched junction bases numbered 9, after V lost 5 bases and J lost 8 bases. The germline V gene has CDR1 SEHNR and CDR2 FQNEAQ (reference sequence). This CDR3 comprises 14 residues.

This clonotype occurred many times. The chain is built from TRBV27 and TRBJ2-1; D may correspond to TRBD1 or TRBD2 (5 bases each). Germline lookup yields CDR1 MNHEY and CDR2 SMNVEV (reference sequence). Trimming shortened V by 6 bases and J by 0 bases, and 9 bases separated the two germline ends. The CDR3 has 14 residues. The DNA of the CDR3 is TGTGCCAGCAGAGGGACCTCCTCCTACAATGAGCAGTTCTTC. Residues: CASRGTSSYNEQFF.

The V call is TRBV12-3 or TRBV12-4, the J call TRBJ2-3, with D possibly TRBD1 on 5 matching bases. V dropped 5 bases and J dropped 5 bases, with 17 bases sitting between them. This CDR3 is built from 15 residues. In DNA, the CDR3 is TGTGCCAGCAGTCCCCGAAGACTTAGGGGAGATACGCAGTATTTT. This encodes CASSPRRLRGDTQYF.

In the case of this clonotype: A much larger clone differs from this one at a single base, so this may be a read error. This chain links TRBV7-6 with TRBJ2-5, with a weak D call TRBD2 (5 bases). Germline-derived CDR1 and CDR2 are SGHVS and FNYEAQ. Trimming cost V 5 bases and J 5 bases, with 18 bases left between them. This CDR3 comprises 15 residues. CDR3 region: CASSTSSRRVETQYF. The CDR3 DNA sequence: TGTGCCAGCAGCACCTCTAGCAGGAGAGTGGAGACCCAGTACTTC.

CDR3 DNA: TGTGCCAGCAGTTTCCTGAGGTCCAATGAGCAGTTCTTC. Encoded protein: CASSFLRSNEQFF. The rearrangement links TRBV12-3 or TRBV12-4 to TRBJ2-1; D not certain. There are 13 residues in the CDR3. Trimming removed 3 bases from V and 6 bases from J, with 9 bases in between.